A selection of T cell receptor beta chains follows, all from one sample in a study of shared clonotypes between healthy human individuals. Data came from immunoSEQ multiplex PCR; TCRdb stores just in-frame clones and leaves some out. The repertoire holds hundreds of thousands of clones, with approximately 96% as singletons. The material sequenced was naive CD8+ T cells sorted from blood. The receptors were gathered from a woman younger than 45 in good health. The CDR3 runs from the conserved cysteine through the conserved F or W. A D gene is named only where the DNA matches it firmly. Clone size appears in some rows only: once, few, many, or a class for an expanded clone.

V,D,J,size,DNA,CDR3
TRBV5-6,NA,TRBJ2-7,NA,TGTGCCAGCAGCCCTGGACGGAGGGGTCAGTACGAGCAGTACTTC,CASSPGRRGQYEQYF
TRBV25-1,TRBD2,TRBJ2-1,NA,TGTGCCAGCAGTGAATGGGTAGCGGGAGACCACTACAATGAGCAGTTCTTC,CASSEWVAGDHYNEQFF
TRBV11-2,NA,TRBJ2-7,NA,TGTGCCAGCAGCCCAGCGGAGGGGGCGAAGAACGAGCAGTACTTC,CASSPAEGAKNEQYF
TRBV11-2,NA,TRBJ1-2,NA,TGTGCCAGCAGCTTGGGGGGAGAGGGCTACACCTTC,CASSLGGEGYTF
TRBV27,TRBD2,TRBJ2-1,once,TGTGCCAGCGGCGGACTAGCGGGGGAAAGCTCCTACAATGAGCAGTTCTTC,CASGGLAGESSYNEQFF
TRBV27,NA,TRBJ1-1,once,TGTGCCAGCAGTTTAATGGTCGCGGGGACTGAAGCTTTCTTT,CASSLMVAGTEAFF
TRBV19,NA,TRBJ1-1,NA,TGTGCCAGCCTGGGAGTGACTGAAGCTTTCTTT,CASLGVTEAFF
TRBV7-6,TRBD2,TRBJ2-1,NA,TGTGCCAGCAGCGACGGGACTAGCGGGAGGGTGTACAATGAGCAGTTCTTC,CASSDGTSGRVYNEQFF
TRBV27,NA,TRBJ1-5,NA,TGTGCCAGCAGGTGGACAGTCAATCAGCCCCAGCATTTT,CASRWTVNQPQHF
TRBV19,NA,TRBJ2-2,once,TGTGCCAGTAGTCCCCCACTAGATCTCGCCGGGGAGCTGTTTTTT,CASSPPLDLAGELFF
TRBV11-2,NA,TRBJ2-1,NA,TGTGCCAGCAGCTCCCCGAGTGGGAACAATGAGCAGTTCTTC,CASSSPSGNNEQFF
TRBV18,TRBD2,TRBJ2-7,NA,TGTGCCAGCTCATTAGCGGGCAGTAAAGAGCAGTACTTC,CASSLAGSKEQYF
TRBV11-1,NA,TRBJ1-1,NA,TGTGCCAGCAGCGCGTCGAGGGTATCGGGCTCTGAAGCTTTCTTT,CASSASRVSGSEAFF
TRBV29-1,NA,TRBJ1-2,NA,TGCAGCGTTGCTGGGGGGCAGGCGGGCTATGGCTACACCTTC,CSVAGGQAGYGYTF
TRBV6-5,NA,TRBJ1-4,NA,TGTGCCAGCAGTTACTCTGGGGGATCGGGTGAAAAACTGTTTTTT,CASSYSGGSGEKLFF
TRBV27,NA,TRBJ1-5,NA,TGTGCCAGCAGTCTTCAGGGAGGTAATCAGCCCCAGCATTTT,CASSLQGGNQPQHF
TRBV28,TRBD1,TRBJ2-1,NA,TGTGCCAGCAGACCAACAGGGGGCCCCTACAATGAGCAGTTCTTC,CASRPTGGPYNEQFF
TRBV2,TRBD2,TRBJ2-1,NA,TGTGCCAGCTCAAGGACTAGCGTACTCAATGAGCAGTTCTTC,CASSRTSVLNEQFF
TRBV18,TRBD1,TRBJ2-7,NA,TGTGCCAGCTCACTGACAGGGGACGGGATAGACGAGCAGTACTTC,CASSLTGDGIDEQYF
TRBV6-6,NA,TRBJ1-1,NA,TGTGCCAGCAGTTCCAGGGAGGGGAACACTGAAGCTTTCTTT,CASSSREGNTEAFF
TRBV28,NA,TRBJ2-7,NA,TGTGCCAGCAGGTACATTGGTGAGCAGTACTTC,CASRYIGEQYF
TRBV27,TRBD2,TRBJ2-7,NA,TGTGCCAGCAGTTTCCCGCGGGGGGAGCAGTACTTC,CASSFPRGEQYF
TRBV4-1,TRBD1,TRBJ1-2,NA,TGCGCCAGCAGCCAGGGACAGGGGGCGCTTGGCTACACCTTC,CASSQGQGALGYTF
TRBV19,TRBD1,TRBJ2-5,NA,TGTGCCAGTAGTATCACAGGGGGAGGAGGAGAGACCCAGTACTTC,CASSITGGGGETQYF
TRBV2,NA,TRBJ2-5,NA,TGTGCCAGCAGTGAGGGAGAGACCCAGTACTTC,CASSEGETQYF
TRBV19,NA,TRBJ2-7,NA,TGTGCCAGTAGTATAGATGGGGGTGCCTACGAGCAGTACTTC,CASSIDGGAYEQYF
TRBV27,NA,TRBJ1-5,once,TGTGCCAGCAGTTTCCGGGGGGGGACTAATCAGCCCCAGCATTTT,CASSFRGGTNQPQHF
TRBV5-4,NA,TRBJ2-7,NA,TGTGCCAGCAGCTTGGCCGGGAACGAGCAGTACTTC,CASSLAGNEQYF
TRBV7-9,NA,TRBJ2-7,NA,TGTGCCAGCAGTCCCACACCCACCTACGAGCAGTACTTC,CASSPTPTYEQYF
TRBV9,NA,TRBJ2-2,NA,TGTGCCAGCAGCCCTAGAAGGGCTAGTTCTGGGGAGCTGTTTTTT,CASSPRRASSGELFF
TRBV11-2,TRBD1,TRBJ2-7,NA,TGTGCCAGCAGCCTGGGACAGAACTACGAGCAGTACTTC,CASSLGQNYEQYF
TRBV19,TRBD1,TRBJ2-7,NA,TGTGCCAGTAGTCTCAAACGGACAGGGGAGCCCCACGAGCAGTACTTC,CASSLKRTGEPHEQYF
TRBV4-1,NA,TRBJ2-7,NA,TGCGCCAGCAGCCAAGCCTCTATTCTTTACGAGCAGTACTTC,CASSQASILYEQYF
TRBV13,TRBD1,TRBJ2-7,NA,TGTGCCAGCAGCGCCAGACAGGGGTACTACGAGCAGTACTTC,CASSARQGYYEQYF
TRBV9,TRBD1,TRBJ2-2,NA,TGTGCCAGCAGCGGCACAGGGGGGAAGAACACCGGGGAGCTGTTTTTT,CASSGTGGKNTGELFF
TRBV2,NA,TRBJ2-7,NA,TGTGCCAGCAGTGAGGCTGGGATGACCTACGAGCAGTACTTC,CASSEAGMTYEQYF
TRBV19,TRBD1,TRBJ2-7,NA,TGTGCCAGTAGTATCGGACCCAGGGGGACCTACGAGCAGTACTTC,CASSIGPRGTYEQYF